This is a list of T cell receptor beta chains from one sample in a study of molecular identifiers for immune sequencing clone quantification. TCRdb re-called the PCR reads through MiXCR, storing one row per CDR3 protein. The sample carries about 320,000 distinct CDR3 sequences, roughly 24% recorded once. Sequenced material: naive CD8+ T cells from blood, with Jurkat cell RNA spiked in. The origin of the receptors is a human donor in good health. Some libraries in this study had Jurkat cell RNA spiked in. CDR3s include the opening cysteine and the closing phenylalanine or tryptophan. The order of the fields is J gene, D gene, clone size, CDR3 length, V gene, CDR3 protein, CDR3 DNA. A D gene is named only where the DNA matches it firmly. The size of a clone is reported for some rows only, either as once, few or many, or as a class for expanded clones.

J: TRBJ2-7
D: .
size: .
length: 14
V: TRBV5-6
CDR3: CASSLGDATYGQYF
DNA: TGTGCCAGCAGCTTGGGGGACGCTACCTACGGGCAGTACTTC

J: TRBJ2-7
D: TRBD2
size: .
length: 18
V: TRBV7-2
CDR3: CASSPEITSGLAAYEQYF
DNA: TGTGCCAGCAGCCCCGAAATCACCTCGGGACTAGCGGCCTACGAGCAGTACTTC

J: TRBJ2-7
D: TRBD2
size: once
length: 16
V: TRBV6-5
CDR3: CASSYSPSGSPYEKYF
DNA: TGTGCCAGCAGTTACAGTCCTAGCGGGAGCCCCTACGAGAAGTACTTC

J: TRBJ2-2
D: TRBD2
size: .
length: 16
V: TRBV10-3
CDR3: CAISALGTSGTGELFF
DNA: TGTGCCATCAGTGCCCTTGGGACTAGCGGGACCGGGGAGCTGTTTTTT

J: TRBJ2-3
D: .
size: .
length: 16
V: TRBV9
CDR3: CASSSGGGHATDTQYF
DNA: TGTGCCAGCAGCTCTGGGGGGGGCCATGCGACAGATACGCAGTATTTT

J: TRBJ1-5
D: .
size: few
length: 15
V: TRBV5-6
CDR3: CASSFWVNSNQPQHF
DNA: TGTGCCAGCAGCTTTTGGGTGAATAGCAATCAGCCCCAGCATTTT

J: TRBJ2-3
D: .
size: .
length: 15
V: TRBV5-6
CDR3: CASSPEGRGRLAQYF
DNA: TGTGCCAGCAGCCCAGAAGGACGGGGGCGCTTGGCGCAGTATTTT

J: TRBJ2-7
D: .
size: few
length: 17
V: TRBV5-1
CDR3: CASSPLVKQTASYEQYF
DNA: TGCGCCAGCAGCCCCTTGGTCAAGCAGACAGCCTCCTACGAGCAGTACTTC

J: TRBJ2-6
D: .
size: .
length: 16
V: TRBV27
CDR3: CASSLVWGYGANVLTF
DNA: TGTGCCAGCAGTTTAGTTTGGGGTTATGGGGCCAACGTCCTGACTTTC

J: TRBJ2-7
D: .
size: many
length: 16
V: TRBV5-6
CDR3: CASSPASGRVSYEQYF
DNA: TGTGCCAGCAGCCCCGCTTCGGGAAGGGTGTCCTACGAGCAGTACTTC

J: TRBJ1-4
D: .
size: many
length: 14
V: TRBV7-9
CDR3: CASSPEGSNEKLFF
DNA: TGTGCCAGCAGCCCGGAGGGGTCTAATGAAAAACTGTTTTTT

J: TRBJ2-5
D: TRBD1
size: .
length: 16
V: TRBV5-1
CDR3: CASSPGTVPNQEAQYF
DNA: TGCGCCAGCAGCCCGGGGACAGTACCTAACCAAGAGGCCCAGTACTTC

J: TRBJ2-7
D: .
size: many
length: 11
V: TRBV7-9
CDR3: CASSLGVEQYF
DNA: TGTGCCAGCAGCTTAGGCGTGGAGCAGTACTTC

J: TRBJ2-5
D: TRBD2
size: many
length: 16
V: TRBV12-3/TRBV12-4
CDR3: CASSWPGLAGAETQYF
DNA: TGTGCCAGCAGTTGGCCGGGACTAGCGGGAGCCGAGACCCAGTACTTC

J: TRBJ2-5
D: .
size: .
length: 15
V: TRBV5-8
CDR3: CASSLRGHLQETQYF
DNA: TGTGCCAGCAGCTTACGCGGACACCTACAAGAGACCCAGTACTTC

J: TRBJ1-4
D: .
size: many
length: 14
V: TRBV7-9
CDR3: CASSPSTGGEKLFF
DNA: TGTGCCAGCAGCCCATCGACAGGAGGAGAAAAACTGTTTTTT

J: TRBJ2-2
D: TRBD2
size: few
length: 15
V: TRBV9
CDR3: CASSVAGAHAGELFF
DNA: TGTGCCAGCAGCGTTGCGGGAGCCCATGCCGGGGAGCTGTTTTTT

J: TRBJ2-2
D: .
size: many
length: 15
V: TRBV12-2
CDR3: CASRLGGPNTGELFF
DNA: TGTGCAAGTCGCTTGGGAGGCCCGAACACCGGGGAGCTGTTTTTT

J: TRBJ1-1
D: .
size: many
length: 14
V: TRBV4-1
CDR3: CASSQTTANTEAFF
DNA: TGCGCCAGCAGCCAAACGACGGCGAACACTGAAGCTTTCTTT

J: TRBJ2-2
D: .
size: few
length: 14
V: TRBV5-1
CDR3: CASTQGQNTGELFF
DNA: TGCGCCAGCACCCAGGGACAAAACACCGGGGAGCTGTTTTTT

J: TRBJ2-3
D: TRBD1
size: .
length: 16
V: TRBV6-1
CDR3: CASSELAGGVVDTQYF
DNA: TGTGCCAGCAGTGAATTGGCAGGGGGCGTGGTAGATACGCAGTATTTT

J: TRBJ1-5
D: .
size: .
length: 14
V: TRBV7-8
CDR3: CATSRDVGNQPQQF
DNA: TGTGCCACCTCCAGGGATGTTGGCAATCAGCCCCAGCAATTT

J: TRBJ1-3
D: .
size: .
length: 17
V: TRBV12-3/TRBV12-4
CDR3: CASSLSRAKLSGNTIYF
DNA: TGTGCCAGCAGTTTATCACGGGCAAAGCTCTCTGGAAACACCATATATTTT

J: TRBJ2-2
D: .
size: .
length: 15
V: TRBV7-9
CDR3: CASSSTGVRTGELFF
DNA: TGTGCCAGCAGCTCTACGGGAGTCCGCACCGGGGAGCTGTTTTTT

J: TRBJ2-5
D: .
size: once
length: 14
V: TRBV2
CDR3: CASSGLDDQETRYF
DNA: TGTGCCAGCAGTGGGTTGGACGATCAAGAGACCCGGTACTTC

J: TRBJ2-7
D: TRBD2
size: .
length: 15
V: TRBV11-2
CDR3: CASSSPGLADYEQYF
DNA: TGTGCCAGCAGCTCCCCGGGACTAGCAGATTACGAGCAGTACTTC

J: TRBJ2-1
D: .
size: few
length: 15
V: TRBV4-1
CDR3: CASSQEQGSYNEQFF
DNA: TGCGCCAGCAGCCAAGAGCAGGGTTCCTACAATGAGCAGTTCTTC

J: TRBJ1-6
D: .
size: .
length: 16
V: TRBV3-1
CDR3: CASGEGTRVYNSPLHF
DNA: TGTGCCAGCGGCGAAGGGACGAGGGTCTATAATTCACCCCTCCACTTT

J: TRBJ2-4
D: TRBD2
size: few
length: 16
V: TRBV5-5
CDR3: CASGSHPAGAKDIQYF
DNA: TGTGCCAGCGGTTCGCACCCAGCGGGAGCGAAGGACATTCAGTACTTC

J: TRBJ2-1
D: TRBD2
size: few
length: 17
V: TRBV12-3/TRBV12-4
CDR3: CASSPLGLSGRVDEQFF
DNA: TGTGCCAGCAGCCCATTGGGACTTAGCGGGAGGGTGGATGAGCAGTTCTTC

J: TRBJ2-3
D: .
size: many
length: 14
V: TRBV7-9
CDR3: CASSSPRTVLTQYF
DNA: TGTGCCAGCAGCTCTCCCAGGACTGTCCTGACGCAGTATTTT

J: TRBJ1-1
D: TRBD1
size: once
length: 15
V: TRBV9
CDR3: CANSAGTGSATEAFF
DNA: TGTGCCAACAGCGCCGGGACAGGGTCGGCCACTGAAGCTTTCTTT

J: TRBJ2-7
D: TRBD2
size: many
length: 14
V: TRBV28
CDR3: CASSQAGARYEQYF
DNA: TGTGCCAGCAGTCAAGCGGGAGCTCGCTACGAGCAGTACTTC

J: TRBJ1-5
D: .
size: many
length: 12
V: TRBV12-3/TRBV12-4
CDR3: CASSPAQWPQHF
DNA: TGTGCCAGCAGTCCAGCCCAGTGGCCCCAGCATTTT

J: TRBJ2-7
D: TRBD2
size: .
length: 14
V: TRBV11-1
CDR3: CASSFGSGMGGQYF
DNA: TGTGCCAGCAGCTTTGGTAGCGGGATGGGAGGGCAGTACTTC

J: TRBJ1-1
D: .
size: few
length: 14
V: TRBV19
CDR3: CASSITPQYTEAFF
DNA: TGTGCCAGTAGTATAACCCCTCAGTACACTGAAGCTTTCTTT

J: TRBJ2-2
D: .
size: many
length: 15
V: TRBV29-1
CDR3: CSVEATEANTGELFF
DNA: TGCAGCGTTGAAGCGACAGAAGCGAACACCGGGGAGCTGTTTTTT

J: TRBJ2-7
D: TRBD1
size: .
length: 14
V: TRBV29-1
CDR3: CSAEVRDSHYEQYF
DNA: TGCAGCGCTGAAGTCCGGGACAGCCACTACGAGCAGTACTTC

J: TRBJ1-1
D: .
size: many
length: 14
V: TRBV28
CDR3: CASSLRGLNTEAFF
DNA: TGTGCCAGCAGTTTACGGGGTTTAAACACTGAAGCTTTCTTT

J: TRBJ1-1
D: .
size: .
length: 15
V: TRBV3-1
CDR3: CGSSQDSGGSTEAFF
DNA: TGTGGCAGCAGCCAAGATTCGGGGGGCAGCACTGAAGCTTTCTTT

J: TRBJ1-1
D: .
size: few
length: 14
V: TRBV20-1
CDR3: CSANPPAGNTEAFF
DNA: TGCAGTGCTAATCCCCCGGCAGGGAACACTGAAGCTTTCTTT

J: TRBJ2-7
D: .
size: many
length: 15
V: TRBV5-6
CDR3: CASSSGPTNAYEQYF
DNA: TGTGCCAGCAGCTCCGGACCTACAAATGCCTACGAGCAGTACTTC

J: TRBJ2-5
D: .
size: few
length: 15
V: TRBV3-1
CDR3: CASSPTDLDQETQYF
DNA: TGTGCCAGCAGCCCGACCGATCTAGACCAGGAGACCCAGTACTTC

J: TRBJ1-4
D: .
size: many
length: 16
V: TRBV7-2
CDR3: CASSSLVGYRDEKLFF
DNA: TGTGCCAGCAGCTCTCTAGTGGGGTACAGAGATGAAAAACTGTTTTTT

J: TRBJ2-7
D: TRBD1
size: many
length: 11
V: TRBV29-1
CDR3: CSVWTGYEQYF
DNA: TGCAGCGTTTGGACAGGATACGAGCAGTACTTC

J: TRBJ2-5
D: .
size: many
length: 14
V: TRBV5-6
CDR3: CASSLAAAQETQYF
DNA: TGTGCCAGCAGCTTGGCGGCAGCTCAAGAGACCCAGTACTTC

J: TRBJ2-3
D: TRBD2
size: once
length: 17
V: TRBV12-3/TRBV12-4
CDR3: CASSLQRGGHITDTQYF
DNA: TGTGCCAGCAGTCTTCAGCGGGGGGGACATATTACAGATACGCAGTATTTT

J: TRBJ2-7
D: .
size: many
length: 11
V: TRBV7-9
CDR3: CASSLRYEQYF
DNA: TGTGCCAGCAGCCTCCGGTACGAGCAGTACTTC

J: TRBJ1-4
D: TRBD1
size: few
length: 14
V: TRBV7-9
CDR3: CASRRTGDNEKLFF
DNA: TGTGCCAGCAGACGGACAGGGGATAATGAAAAACTGTTTTTT

J: TRBJ2-2
D: .
size: few
length: 14
V: TRBV20-1
CDR3: CSAREGVYTGELFF
DNA: TGCAGTGCTAGAGAAGGGGTTTACACCGGGGAGCTGTTTTTT